A single sample is the source of the 21 T cell receptor beta chains below, sequenced in a study of identical twins. TCRdb analysed the 5' RACE reads with MiXCR anew, one entry per CDR3 protein. This table has a few hundred thousand distinct CDR3 sequences, over 5% appearing once. The same data also went into a second study, on T cells expressing NK-cell markers.

The sequencing input was CD8+ T cells sorted from blood. The receptors were gathered from a woman aged 18-29 years in good health.

The sample holds a few counts of this clonotype. An end of the junction does not agree with germline; a read error may underlie this. The chain is built from TRBV29-1 and TRBJ1-2; a possible D gene is TRBD1 (6 bases). CDR3 size: 8 residues. Looked up from germline, CDR1 is SQVTM and CDR2 is ANQGSEA. The CDR3 region has the DNA TGCAGCTTTGGTCGGGGACACTTC. Amino acid sequence: CSFGRGHF.

V gene TRBV27 combines with J gene TRBJ1-3; D not resolved. This CDR3 is built from 14 residues. The germline V gene has CDR1 MNHEY and CDR2 SMNVEV (reference sequence). Trimming removed 4 bases from V and 0 bases from J, with 7 bases in between. The CDR3 sequence: CASSSDRSGNTIYF. CDR3 nucleotide sequence: TGTGCCAGCAGTTCGGACCGCTCTGGAAACACCATATATTTT.

This clonotype was seen at least ten times. J is TRBJ2-5 and V is TRBV6-1, with D perhaps matching TRBD2 (6 bases). This CDR3 is built from 13 residues. Germline V gene lookup returns CDR1 MNHNS and CDR2 SASEGT. Trimming cost V 6 bases and J 2 bases, with 10 bases left between them. The CDR3 here is CASRISGQETQYF. The CDR3, as DNA: TGTGCCAGCAGGATTAGCGGTCAAGAGACCCAGTACTTC.

This clonotype has more than one count but fewer than ten. CDR3 residues: CASSLVLGNGYTF. The CDR3, as DNA: TGTGCCAGCAGCTTGGTGTTAGGGAATGGCTACACCTTC. The chain couples TRBV7-8 to TRBJ1-2; D is undetermined. The CDR3 extends over 13 amino acids. Per germline, CDR1 SGHVS and CDR2 FQNEAQ. V gave up 3 bases and J gave up 6 bases, with 11 bases separating them.

This clonotype appeared many times. V and J are TRBV7-8 and TRBJ1-3; D is ambiguous. Trimming pared 7 bases from V and 0 bases from J, leaving 19 bases between. CDR3 size: 17 residues. Germline V CDR1 and CDR2: SGHVS, FQNEAQ. The CDR3 DNA sequence: TGTGCCAGCATTGACACCCCGGAGTTAGGCTCTGGAAACACCATATATTTT. Protein: CASIDTPELGSGNTIYF.

J is TRBJ2-7 and V is TRBV9, with D possibly TRBD2 on 7 matching bases. The V and J ends lost 3 bases and 1 base respectively, with 11 bases between them. Germline-derived CDR1 and CDR2 are SGDLS and YYNGEE. The CDR3 is 14 residues long. CDR3 nucleotide sequence: TGTGCCAGCAGCGAGGGGGGGGCTTCCTACGAGCAGTACTTC. Amino acids: CASSEGGASYEQYF.

There are a few counts of this clonotype. The chain recombines TRBV7-9 with TRBJ2-1; D not resolved. V shed 8 bases and J shed 8 bases, with 4 bases lying between them. The CDR3 runs to 9 residues. Per germline, CDR1 SEHNR and CDR2 FQNEAQ (reference sequence). In nucleotides, the CDR3 is TGTGCCAGCCCCGATGAGCAGTTCTTC. Protein product: CASPDEQFF.

A few counts support this clonotype. This chain uses TRBV4-1 with TRBJ2-2, with 8 bases fitting TRBD2. CDR1 and CDR2 (germline): MGHRA, YSYEKL. The CDR3 totals 16 residues. The J segment lost 2 bases and the V segment lost 4 bases, leaving 6 bases of the junction unmatched. CDR3 region: CASSPREGGNTGELFF. For the CDR3, the DNA is TGCGCCAGCAGCCCCCGGGAGGGAGGCAACACCGGGGAGCTGTTTTTT.

This clonotype was found a few times. The genes are TRBV3-1 and TRBJ2-1, with D possibly matching TRBD2 (6 bases). CDR1 is LGHDT, CDR2 YNNKEL, per germline (reference sequence). The CDR3 spans 15 residues. Trimming took off 3 bases at V and 5 bases at J, with 14 bases between the two ends. The CDR3 sequence: CASSHYGRADNEQFF. CDR3 coding DNA: TGTGCCAGCAGCCACTACGGGAGAGCGGACAATGAGCAGTTCTTC.

The chain links TRBV4-3 to TRBJ2-2; D is unresolved. The CDR3 runs to 17 residues. The germline V gene encodes CDR1 LGHNA and CDR2 YSLEER. Trimming took off 1 base at V and 1 base at J, with 13 bases between the two ends. CDR3 residues: CASSQVSVRQNTGELFF. For the CDR3, the DNA is TGCGCCAGCAGCCAAGTTTCGGTTCGGCAGAACACCGGGGAGCTGTTTTTT.

The chain employs TRBV27 and TRBJ2-7; TRBD1 might be the D (5 bases). Trimming stripped 2 bases from V and 0 bases from J, with 11 bases between. CDR1 and CDR2 from the germline V gene are MNHEY and SMNVEV (reference sequence). There are 15 residues in the CDR3. CDR3 region: CASSLGPQDSYEQYF. The DNA of the CDR3 is TGTGCCAGCAGTTTAGGGCCACAGGACTCCTACGAGCAGTACTTC.

This clonotype came up many times. The rearrangement links TRBV3-1 to TRBJ2-1; 9 nucleotides match TRBD1. J gave up 0 bases and V 3 bases, and 9 bases lay outside the gene matches. Germline lookup yields CDR1 LGHDT and CDR2 YNNKEL (reference sequence). The CDR3 runs to 18 residues. The CDR3 loop reads CASSQDHRGRSSYNEQFF. The CDR3 DNA follows: TGTGCCAGCAGCCAGGACCACAGGGGGCGCAGCTCCTACAATGAGCAGTTCTTC.

The chain uses TRBV20-1 and TRBJ2-7, with D unresolved. V was pared by 6 bases and J by 4 bases, with 10 bases between. Germline V lookup: CDR1 DFQATT, CDR2 SNEGSKA (reference sequence). The CDR3 is made up of 11 amino acids. The CDR3 reads CSAMKVYEQYF. The DNA for the CDR3 is TGCAGTGCCATGAAGGTGTACGAGCAGTACTTC.

This chain links TRBV6-5 with TRBJ2-1; D possibly uses TRBD1 or TRBD2 (6 bases each). Looked up from germline, CDR1 is MNHEY and CDR2 is SVGAGI. V dropped 6 bases and J dropped 4 bases, with 16 bases sitting between them. This CDR3 has 15 residues. The CDR3 sequence is CASSYREDRYNEQFF. CDR3 coding DNA: TGTGCCAGCAGCTACAGGGAGGATAGGTACAATGAGCAGTTCTTC.

In this sample, this clonotype turned up a few times. The chain employs TRBV9 and TRBJ1-6; 8 nucleotides agree with TRBD1. Germline V gene lookup returns CDR1 SGDLS and CDR2 YYNGEE. The CDR3 runs 15 residues. The trim removed 0 bases at V and 11 bases at J, leaving 7 bases unmatched. The CDR3 sequence is CASSVASQGAAPLHF. The CDR3 DNA reads TGTGCCAGCAGCGTAGCTAGCCAGGGGGCCGCACCCCTCCACTTT.

The genes are TRBV7-6 and TRBJ2-5; D might be TRBD1 or TRBD2, each matching 5 bases. CDR3 length equals 14 residues. V dropped 7 bases and J dropped 5 bases, with 17 bases sitting between them. Germline lookup yields CDR1 SGHVS and CDR2 FNYEAQ. CDR3 DNA: TGTGCCAGCAAAACGGGACCCGAGGGCGAGACCCAGTACTTC. Translating it yields CASKTGPEGETQYF.

A few counts support this clonotype. The rearrangement links TRBV20-1 to TRBJ2-3; unclear D gene. The germline CDR1 and CDR2 sequences are DFQATT and SNEGSKA (reference sequence). The CDR3 runs 13 residues. V gave up 0 bases and J gave up 4 bases, with 8 bases separating them. The DNA of the CDR3 is TGCAGTGCTAGAGATATGGCGCCAGATACGCAGTATTTT. Protein sequence: CSARDMAPDTQYF.

The rearrangement uses TRBV6-2 or TRBV6-3 and TRBJ1-1; possible D gene TRBD1, 5 bases. Germline assignment: CDR1 MNHEY and CDR2 SVGEGT. This CDR3 spans 11 amino acids. V lost 10 bases to trimming and J lost 8 bases, with 14 bases between them. The CDR3 nucleotides read TGTGCCACTGAAACGACAGACGAAGCTTTCTTT. This gives the protein CATETTDEAFF.

This clonotype has a count of ten or more. The rearrangement links TRBV9 to TRBJ2-3; D is undetermined. The CDR3 has 13 residues. Germline V gene lookup returns CDR1 SGDLS and CDR2 YYNGEE. Trimming took off 0 bases at V and 1 base at J, with 3 bases between the two ends. DNA of the CDR3: TGTGCCAGCAGCGTAGGGGGCACAGATACGCAGTATTTT. Amino acid sequence: CASSVGGTDTQYF.

This clonotype was detected a few times. This sequence joins TRBV29-1 and TRBJ1-2; D gene unclear. The CDR3 is 12 amino acids. Germline V gene lookup returns CDR1 SQVTM and CDR2 ANQGSEA. V was pared by 1 base and J by 0 bases, with 3 bases between. CDR3 in DNA: TGCAGCGTTGAAGCCTCTAACTATGGCTACACCTTC. Its translation is CSVEASNYGYTF.

This clonotype came up many times. This chain joins TRBV20-1 and TRBJ2-1; tentatively, D is TRBD1 or TRBD2 (5 bases each). V gave up 5 bases and J gave up 1 base, with 9 bases separating them. The CDR3 has 13 residues. Per the germline V gene, CDR1 is DFQATT and CDR2 is SNEGSKA (reference sequence). CDR3 sequence: CSAPGTSYNEQFF. The CDR3 DNA sequence: TGCAGTGCTCCGGGGACGTCCTACAATGAGCAGTTCTTC.